The T cell receptor beta chain described here comes from a study of CD8 T cells in Susac syndrome. V lost 3 bases, J lost 10 bases, and 13 bases lay in between. From germline, CDR1 is GTSNPN and CDR2 SVGIG (reference sequence). The CDR3 runs 12 residues. With random hexamers, roughly 0.45 to 1 ug RNA was reverse transcribed. Multiplex immunoSEQ PCR targeted 54 Vbeta and 13 Jbeta TCR beta segments. TCRdb redid the calling of the immunoSEQ multiplex PCR reads with MiXCR, one entry per CDR3 protein. The repertoire holds 140,000 to 150,000 distinct CDR3 sequences, with 85% to 95% as singletons. The sequenced target, TCR beta, came from blood CD8+ and CD4+ T cells. Each multiple sclerosis control was a treatment-naive patient with relapsing-remitting disease that was either stable or active. TEMRA cells were FACS-enriched, unlike CD8+ and CD4+ T cells, which were negatively isolated.

Material: CD4+ T cells from PBMCs. The chain employs TRBV30 and TRBJ2-1, with D possibly being TRBD2 (6 bases). The TCR was taken from a human donor with multiple sclerosis. CDR3 bases: TGTGCCTGGAGGGGAGGATTCAGGGAGCAGTTCTTC. Encoded protein: CAWRGGFREQFF.